Shown below are 27 T cell receptor beta chains from a single sample sequenced in a study of beta chain features in type 1 diabetes. Overall study results and limits: Moderate but significant shortening of TCRB CDR3s was recorded in all four CD4+ subsets from Type 1 diabetes patients.

No antigen has been assigned to these receptors. All of the isolated RNA was reverse transcribed, so expressed TCRB transcripts were sequenced. Produced via immunoSEQ multiplex PCR; TCRdb's table is partial and in-frame only. The sample records around 600,000 clones, around 12% being singletons. The specimen sequenced was naive CD4+ T cells from blood. These receptors were obtained from a young man with type 1 diabetes.

This clone showed up just a few times. Other DNA variants within this sample encode the same CDR3. The chain carries TRBV7-2 and TRBJ1-2; 7 nucleotides agree with TRBD1. CDR3 size: 13 residues. Germline values: CDR1 SGHTA, CDR2 FQGNSA. V was pared by 3 bases and J by 4 bases, with 2 bases of the junction left unmatched. DNA of the CDR3: TGTGCCAGCAGCTTCGGGACAGCCTATGGCTACACCTTC. As protein: CASSFGTAYGYTF.

This clone occurred a few times. Additional DNA sequences in this sample encode the identical CDR3. The V call is TRBV9, the J call TRBJ2-5; 8 nucleotides align to TRBD2. The germline gives CDR1 SGDLS, CDR2 YYNGEE. The CDR3 contains 15 residues. J lost 4 bases, V lost 0 bases, and 5 bases had no gene match. CDR3 amino acids: CASSVGSSGGETQYF. The CDR3 bases are TGTGCCAGCAGCGTAGGGTCCAGCGGGGGAGAGACCCAGTACTTC. The variable domain in full, with the rest retrieved from reference TRBV9 and TRBJ2-5, is DSGVTQTPKHLITATGQRVTLRCSPRSGDLSVYWYQQSLDQGLQFLIQYYNGEERAKGNILERFSAQQFPDLHSELNLSSLELGDSALYFCASSVGSSGGETQYFGPGTRLLVL.

This clone appeared a few times. This chain links TRBV27 with TRBJ2-7, with D hard to call. The CDR3 sequence is 14 residues long. V was pared by 4 bases and J by 0 bases, with 10 bases between. Germline CDR1 reads MNHEY; CDR2 reads SMNVEV (reference sequence). CDR3 sequence (DNA): TGTGCCAGCAGTTCCCGGGTTTACTCCTACGAGCAGTACTTC. This gives the protein CASSSRVYSYEQYF.

This clone was seen only a few times. This rearrangement joins TRBV21-1 to TRBJ1-4; TRBD1, the table's D call, lacks a check against the DNA. TRBV21-1 is a listed pseudogene. The CDR3 totals 14 residues. The CDR3 region has the DNA TGTGCCAGCAGCGAGACAGGAACTAATGAAAAACTGTTTTTT. Amino acids: CASSETGTNEKLFF.

This clone was detected a few times. The chain carries TRBV7-2 and TRBJ1-1; D is perhaps TRBD1 (6 bases). This CDR3 comprises 15 residues. Trimming pared 11 bases from V and 0 bases from J, leaving 19 bases between. Germline loops: CDR1 SGHTA, CDR2 FQGNSA. DNA of the CDR3: TGTGCCTCTAGACAGGAGGGATGGATGAACACTGAAGCTTTCTTT. Its protein product is CASRQEGWMNTEAFF.

In this sample, this clone turned up a few times. The chain carries TRBV7-2 and TRBJ2-7; D remains ambiguous. The CDR3 spans 13 residues. V lost 5 bases to trimming and J lost 6 bases, with 14 bases between them. Looked up from germline, CDR1 is SGHTA and CDR2 is FQGNSA. The CDR3 loop is CASSPLGGPEQYF. CDR3 DNA: TGTGCCAGCAGCCCTCTGGGTGGGCCCGAGCAGTACTTC.

This clone came up a few times. CDR3 DNA: TGTGCCAGCAGCGTAGAGGGTCAGAATAATTCACCCCTCCACTTT. Translation: CASSVEGQNNSPLHF. The rearrangement uses TRBV9 and TRBJ1-6, with D uncertain. V was trimmed by 0 bases and J by 5 bases, leaving 9 bases between them. The CDR3 totals 15 residues. CDR1 is SGDLS, CDR2 YYNGEE, per germline.

The sample holds a few counts of this clone. This chain connects TRBV7-2 to TRBJ2-7; 11 bases map to TRBD2. The CDR3 is made up of 16 amino acids. With 5 bases clipped from V and 2 bases from J, the junction kept 8 bases outside the gene matches. Germline V lookup: CDR1 SGHTA, CDR2 FQGNSA. The CDR3, as DNA: TGTGCCAGCAGCGAAGGGGGGACTAGCGGTACCTACGAGCAGTACTTC. Amino acid sequence: CASSEGGTSGTYEQYF. Full variable domain (outside the CDR3, taken from reference TRBV7-2 and TRBJ2-7): GAGVSQSPSNKVTEKGKDVELRCDPISGHTALYWYRQSLGQGLEFLIYFQGNSAPDKSGLPSDRFSAERTGGSVSTLTIQRTQQEDSAVYLCASSEGGTSGTYEQYFGPGTRLTVT.

The chain has TRBV4-1 and TRBJ1-4; D remains ambiguous. There are 13 residues in the CDR3. V shed 5 bases and J shed 8 bases, with 12 bases lying between them. From germline, CDR1 is MGHRA and CDR2 YSYEKL. The CDR3 sequence is CASSFQPGEKLFF. DNA of the CDR3: TGCGCCAGCAGCTTTCAACCTGGAGAAAAACTGTTTTTT.

The chain employs TRBV5-1 and TRBJ2-2; TRBD1 agrees at 8 bases. Germline CDR1 and CDR2: SGHRS and YFSETQ. Unmatched junction bases numbered 10, after V lost 3 bases and J lost 0 bases. The CDR3 sequence is 18 residues long. As DNA, the CDR3 is TGCGCCAGCAGCTCGGGGTTCGGACAGGGTGCGAACACCGGGGAGCTGTTTTTT. Amino acid sequence: CASSSGFGQGANTGELFF.

The rearrangement joins TRBV7-2 to TRBJ2-5, with D tentatively TRBD1 (6 bases). The CDR3 is 14 amino acids. Germline-derived CDR1 and CDR2 are SGHTA and FQGNSA. The V and J ends lost 5 bases and 4 bases respectively, with 14 bases between them. CDR3 DNA: TGTGCCAGCAGCCAAGGGGGAACCAGAGAGACCCAGTACTTC. Its protein is CASSQGGTRETQYF.

This clone has a handful of counts. This chain uses TRBV10-3 with TRBJ2-4, with D perhaps matching TRBD2 (5 bases). There are 13 residues in the CDR3. V was cut by 4 bases and J by 1 base, with 5 bases left in between. Germline V CDR1 and CDR2: ENHRY, SYGVKD. Here the CDR3 reads CAISGGAKNIQYF. Written as DNA, the CDR3 is TGTGCCATCAGTGGCGGGGCCAAAAACATTCAGTACTTC.

This clone showed up just a few times. The chain employs TRBV7-2 and TRBJ2-4; TRBD1 matches 8 bases. The ends lost 1 base at V and 1 base at J; junction bases unmatched: 0. There are 15 residues in the CDR3. Germline loops: CDR1 SGHTA, CDR2 FQGNSA. The CDR3 nucleotides read TGTGCCAGCAGCTTAGGACAGGGGGCCAAAAACATTCAGTACTTC. This encodes CASSLGQGAKNIQYF.

This clone turned up a few times. CDR3 sequence reads: CASSPARSPVSYNEQFF. CDR3 coding DNA: TGTGCCAGCAGCCCAGCCCGGTCGCCCGTTTCCTACAATGAGCAGTTCTTC. J is TRBJ2-1 and V is TRBV4-2, with D hard to call. Trimming pared 4 bases from V and 1 base from J, leaving 17 bases between. The CDR3 is 17 amino acids. Germline V lookup: CDR1 LGHNA, CDR2 YNFKEQ.

This clone came up a few times. The chain combines TRBV11-3 with TRBJ1-2; perhaps TRBD1 as D (5 bases). This CDR3 is 13 amino acids long. V was clipped by 5 bases and J by 4 bases, with 11 bases between them. Germline CDR1 and CDR2: SGHNT and YENEEA. The CDR3 DNA reads TGTGCCAGCAGCCCCCCGGGGGGCTATGGCTACACCTTC. It encodes CASSPPGGYGYTF. Filled out from reference TRBV11-3 and TRBJ1-2, the complete variable domain reads EAGVVQSPRYKIIEKKQPVAFWCNPISGHNTLYWYLQNLGQGPELLIRYENEEAVDDSQLPKDRFSAERLKGVDSTLKIQPAELGDSAVYLCASSPPGGYGYTFGSGTRLTVV.

The chain joins TRBV6-6 to TRBJ2-5; the D gene is possibly TRBD2 (6 bases). The CDR3 is 15 residues long. V lost 1 base to trimming and J lost 2 bases, with 11 bases between them. Germline V gene lookup returns CDR1 MNHNY and CDR2 SVGAGI (reference sequence). The CDR3 reads CASSYYPSAQETQYF. CDR3 DNA: TGTGCCAGCAGTTACTATCCTAGCGCGCAAGAGACCCAGTACTTC.

On this clone: Other DNA sequences of this sample code for an identical CDR3. The rearrangement uses TRBV6-5 and TRBJ1-2; TRBD1 is a possible D gene (5 bases). This CDR3 is built from 15 residues. V shed 0 bases and J shed 1 base, with 9 bases lying between them. Per germline, CDR1 MNHEY and CDR2 SVGAGI. In nucleotides, the CDR3 is TGTGCCAGCAGTTACTCGGGGCAGGGTAACTATGGCTACACCTTC. The encoded protein is CASSYSGQGNYGYTF.

This clone has more than one count but fewer than ten. The chain links TRBV14 to TRBJ1-4; D remains ambiguous. V was cut by 4 bases and J by 5 bases, with 8 bases left in between. The CDR3 totals 13 residues. Germline-derived CDR1 and CDR2 are SGHDN and FVKESK. The DNA of the CDR3 is TGTGCCAGCAGCCGCGGGCCGAATGAAAAACTGTTTTTT. Protein product: CASSRGPNEKLFF.

The V call is TRBV6-5, the J call TRBJ1-6; D is unclear. Between the trimmed V and J ends, which lost 5 bases and 13 bases, there was a span of 12 bases. This CDR3 has 12 amino acids. CDR1 is MNHEY and CDR2 is SVGAGI in the germline V gene. The CDR3: CASSVWGSPLHF. The DNA of the CDR3 is TGTGCCAGCAGTGTCTGGGGATCTCCCCTCCACTTT.

The J gene is TRBJ2-2, the V gene TRBV11-2; D not resolved. With 0 bases removed from V and 6 bases from J, the gap between germline ends came to 11 bases. Germline V gene sequence: CDR1 SGHAT, CDR2 FQNNGV. This CDR3 comprises 15 residues. CDR3 sequence: CASSLERHSSGELFF. In nucleotides, the CDR3 is TGTGCCAGCAGCTTAGAAAGGCATTCCTCCGGGGAGCTGTTTTTT.

This clone was counted between two and nine times. This chain uses TRBV10-3 with TRBJ1-2; 9 bases are a match to TRBD1. CDR1 is ENHRY and CDR2 is SYGVKD in the germline V gene. V gave up 9 bases and J gave up 6 bases; unmatched junction bases: 2. The CDR3 sequence is 11 residues long. In DNA form, the CDR3 reads TGTGCCATAACAGGGGGCAATGGCTACACCTTC. Residues: CAITGGNGYTF.

The V gene is TRBV4-3, the J gene TRBJ2-6; D uncertain. Germline V CDR1 and CDR2: LGHNA, YSLEER. Trimming stripped 5 bases from V and 1 base from J, with 6 bases between. The CDR3 length is 14 residues. The DNA for the CDR3 is TGCGCCAGCAGCTTAGAATCTGGGGCCAACGTCCTGACTTTC. The encoded protein is CASSLESGANVLTF.

The V and J genes are TRBV4-1 and TRBJ2-5; D uncertain. Trimming pared 1 base from V and 1 base from J, leaving 13 bases between. This CDR3 contains 16 residues. Germline assignment: CDR1 MGHRA and CDR2 YSYEKL. CDR3 bases: TGCGCCAGCAGCCAAGGAGGCGGCGGAACCCAAGAGACCCAGTACTTC. The encoded protein is CASSQGGGGTQETQYF.

The chain has TRBV19 and TRBJ2-1, with no clear D. This CDR3 comprises 16 residues. CDR1 and CDR2 (germline): LNHDA, SQIVND (reference sequence). The V and J ends lost 3 bases and 4 bases respectively, with 16 bases between them. The CDR3 coding sequence is TGTGCCAGTAGTATCTACCAGGAACCCTCATACAATGAGCAGTTCTTC. Translated: CASSIYQEPSYNEQFF.

The chain couples TRBV6-6 to TRBJ2-1; no clear D gene. CDR3 length equals 12 residues. Germline CDR1 reads MNHNY; CDR2 reads SVGAGI (reference sequence). V dropped 5 bases and J dropped 10 bases, with 12 bases sitting between them. Here the CDR3 DNA reads TGTGCCAGCAGTAACCAAGGGTGGGAGCAGTTCTTC. Translated, it gives CASSNQGWEQFF.

This clone was seen more than once but under ten times. The gene calls are TRBV9 and TRBJ2-1; D possibly corresponds to TRBD1 (5 bases). V was pared by 0 bases and J by 6 bases, with 16 bases between. The CDR3 totals 16 residues. Per germline, CDR1 SGDLS and CDR2 YYNGEE. DNA of the CDR3: TGTGCCAGCAGCGTAGGCGGCAGGGATTTTATCAATGAGCAGTTCTTC. This codes for CASSVGGRDFINEQFF.

This clone was observed a few times. The chain has TRBV5-1 and TRBJ2-7; 10 nucleotides align to TRBD1. Germline V gene sequence: CDR1 SGHRS, CDR2 YFSETQ. The V and J ends lost 5 bases and 1 base, in that order; junction bases with no gene match: 6. The CDR3 loop spans 15 amino acids. As DNA, the CDR3 is TGCGCCAGCAGACACGGACAGGGGGGATCCTACGAGCAGTACTTC. Protein product: CASRHGQGGSYEQYF. Full variable domain (outside the CDR3, taken from reference TRBV5-1 and TRBJ2-7): KAGVTQTPRYLIKTRGQQVTLSCSPISGHRSVSWYQQTPGQGLQFLFEYFSETQRNKGNFPGRFSGRQFSNSRSEMNVSTLELGDSALYLCASRHGQGGSYEQYFGPGTRLTVT.